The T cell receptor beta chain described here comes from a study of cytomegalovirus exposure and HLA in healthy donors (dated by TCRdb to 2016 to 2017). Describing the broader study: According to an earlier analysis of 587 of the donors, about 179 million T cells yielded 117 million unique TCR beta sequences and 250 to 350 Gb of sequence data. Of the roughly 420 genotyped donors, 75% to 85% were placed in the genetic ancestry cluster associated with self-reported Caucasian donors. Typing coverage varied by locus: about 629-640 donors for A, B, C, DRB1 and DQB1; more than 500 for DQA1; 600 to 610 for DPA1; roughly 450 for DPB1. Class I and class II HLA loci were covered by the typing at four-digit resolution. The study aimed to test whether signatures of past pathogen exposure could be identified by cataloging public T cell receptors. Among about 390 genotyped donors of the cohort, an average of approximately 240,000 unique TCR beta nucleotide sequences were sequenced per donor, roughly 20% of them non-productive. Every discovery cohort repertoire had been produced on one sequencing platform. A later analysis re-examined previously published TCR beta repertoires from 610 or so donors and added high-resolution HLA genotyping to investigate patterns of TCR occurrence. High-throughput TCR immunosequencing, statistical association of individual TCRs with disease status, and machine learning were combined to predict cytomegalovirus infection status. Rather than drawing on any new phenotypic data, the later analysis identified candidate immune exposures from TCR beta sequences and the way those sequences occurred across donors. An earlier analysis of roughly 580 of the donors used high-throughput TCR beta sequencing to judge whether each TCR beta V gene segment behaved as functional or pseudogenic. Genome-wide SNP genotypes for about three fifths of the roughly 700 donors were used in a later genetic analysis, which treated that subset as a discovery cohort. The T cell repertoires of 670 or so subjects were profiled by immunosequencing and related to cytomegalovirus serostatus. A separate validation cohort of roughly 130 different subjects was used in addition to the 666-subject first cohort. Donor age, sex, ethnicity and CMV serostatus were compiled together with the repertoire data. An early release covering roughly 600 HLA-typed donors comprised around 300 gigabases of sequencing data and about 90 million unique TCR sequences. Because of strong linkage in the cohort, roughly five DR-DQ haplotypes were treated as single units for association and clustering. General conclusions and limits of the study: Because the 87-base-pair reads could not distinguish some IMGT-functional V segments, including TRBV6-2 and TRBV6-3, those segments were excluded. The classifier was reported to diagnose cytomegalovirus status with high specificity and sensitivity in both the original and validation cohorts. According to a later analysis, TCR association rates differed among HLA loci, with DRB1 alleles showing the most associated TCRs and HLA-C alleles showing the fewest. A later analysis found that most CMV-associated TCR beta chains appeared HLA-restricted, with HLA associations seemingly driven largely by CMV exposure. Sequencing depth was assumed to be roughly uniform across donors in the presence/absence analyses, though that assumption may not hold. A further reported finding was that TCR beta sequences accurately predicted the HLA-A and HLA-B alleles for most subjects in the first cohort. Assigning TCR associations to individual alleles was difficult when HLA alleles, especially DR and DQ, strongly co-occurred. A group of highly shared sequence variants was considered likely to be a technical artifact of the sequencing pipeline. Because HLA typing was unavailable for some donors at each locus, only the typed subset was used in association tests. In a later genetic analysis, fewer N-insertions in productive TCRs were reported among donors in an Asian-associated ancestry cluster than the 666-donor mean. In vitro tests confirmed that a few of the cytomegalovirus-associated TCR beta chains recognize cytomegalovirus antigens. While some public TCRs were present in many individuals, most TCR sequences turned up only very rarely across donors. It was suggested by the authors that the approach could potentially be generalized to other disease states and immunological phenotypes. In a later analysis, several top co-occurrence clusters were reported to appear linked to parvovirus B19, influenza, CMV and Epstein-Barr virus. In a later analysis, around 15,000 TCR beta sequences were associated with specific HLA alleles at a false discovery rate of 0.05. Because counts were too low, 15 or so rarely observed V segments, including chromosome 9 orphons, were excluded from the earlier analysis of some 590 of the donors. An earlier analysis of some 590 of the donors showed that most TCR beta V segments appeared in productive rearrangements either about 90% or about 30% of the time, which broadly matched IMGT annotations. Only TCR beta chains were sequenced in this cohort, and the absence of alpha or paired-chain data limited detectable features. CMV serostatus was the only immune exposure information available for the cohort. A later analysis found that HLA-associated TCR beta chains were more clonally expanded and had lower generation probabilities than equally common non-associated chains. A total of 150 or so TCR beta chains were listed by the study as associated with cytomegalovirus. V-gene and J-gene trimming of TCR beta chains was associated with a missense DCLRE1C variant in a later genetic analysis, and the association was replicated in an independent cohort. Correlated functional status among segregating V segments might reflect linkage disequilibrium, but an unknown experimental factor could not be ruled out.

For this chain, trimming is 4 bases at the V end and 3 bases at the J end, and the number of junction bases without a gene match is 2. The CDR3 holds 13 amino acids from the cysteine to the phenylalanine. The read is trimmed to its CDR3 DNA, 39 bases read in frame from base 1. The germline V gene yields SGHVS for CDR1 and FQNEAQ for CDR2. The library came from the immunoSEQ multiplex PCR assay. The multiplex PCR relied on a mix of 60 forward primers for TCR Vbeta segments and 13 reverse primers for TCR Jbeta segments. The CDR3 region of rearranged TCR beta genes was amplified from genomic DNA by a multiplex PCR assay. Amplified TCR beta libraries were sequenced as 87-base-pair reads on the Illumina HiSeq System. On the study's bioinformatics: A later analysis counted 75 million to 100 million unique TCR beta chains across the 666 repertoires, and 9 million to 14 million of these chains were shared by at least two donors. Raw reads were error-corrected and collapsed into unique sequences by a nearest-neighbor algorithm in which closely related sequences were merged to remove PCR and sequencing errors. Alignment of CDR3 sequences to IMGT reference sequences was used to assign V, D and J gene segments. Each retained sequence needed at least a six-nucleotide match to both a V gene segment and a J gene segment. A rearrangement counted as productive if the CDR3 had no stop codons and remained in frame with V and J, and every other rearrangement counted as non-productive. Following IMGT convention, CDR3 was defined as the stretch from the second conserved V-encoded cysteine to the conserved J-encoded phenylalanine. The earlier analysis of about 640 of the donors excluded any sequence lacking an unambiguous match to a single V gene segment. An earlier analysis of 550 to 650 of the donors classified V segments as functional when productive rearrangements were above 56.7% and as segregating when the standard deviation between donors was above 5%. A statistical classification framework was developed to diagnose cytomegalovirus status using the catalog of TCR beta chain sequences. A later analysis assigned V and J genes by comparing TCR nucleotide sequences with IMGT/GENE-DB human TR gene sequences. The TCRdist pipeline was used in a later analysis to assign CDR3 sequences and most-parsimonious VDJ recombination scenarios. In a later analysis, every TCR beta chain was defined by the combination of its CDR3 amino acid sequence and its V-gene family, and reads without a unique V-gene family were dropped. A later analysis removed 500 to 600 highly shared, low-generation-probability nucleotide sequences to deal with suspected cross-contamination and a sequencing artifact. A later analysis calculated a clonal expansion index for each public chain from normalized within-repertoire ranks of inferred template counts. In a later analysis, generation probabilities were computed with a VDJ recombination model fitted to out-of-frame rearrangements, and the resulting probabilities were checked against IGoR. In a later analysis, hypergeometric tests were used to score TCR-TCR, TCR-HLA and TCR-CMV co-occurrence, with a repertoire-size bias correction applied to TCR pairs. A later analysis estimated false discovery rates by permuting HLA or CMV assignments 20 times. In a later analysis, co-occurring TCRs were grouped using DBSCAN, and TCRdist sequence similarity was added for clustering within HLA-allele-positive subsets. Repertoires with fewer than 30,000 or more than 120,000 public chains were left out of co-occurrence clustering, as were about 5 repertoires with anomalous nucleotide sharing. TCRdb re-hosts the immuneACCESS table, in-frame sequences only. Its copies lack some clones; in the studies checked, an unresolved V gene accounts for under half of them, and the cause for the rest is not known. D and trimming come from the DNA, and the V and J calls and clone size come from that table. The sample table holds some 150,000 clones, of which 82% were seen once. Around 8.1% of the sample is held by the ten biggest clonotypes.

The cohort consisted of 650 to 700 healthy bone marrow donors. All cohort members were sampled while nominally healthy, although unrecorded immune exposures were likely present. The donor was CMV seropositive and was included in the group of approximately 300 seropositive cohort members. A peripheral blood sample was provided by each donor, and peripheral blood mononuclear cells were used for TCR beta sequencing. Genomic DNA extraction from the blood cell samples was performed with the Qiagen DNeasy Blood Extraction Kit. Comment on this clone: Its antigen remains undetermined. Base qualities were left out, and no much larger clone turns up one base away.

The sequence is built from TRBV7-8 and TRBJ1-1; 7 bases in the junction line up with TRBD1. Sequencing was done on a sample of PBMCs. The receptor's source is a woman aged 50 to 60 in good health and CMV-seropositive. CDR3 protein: CASSYDRDTEAFF. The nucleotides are TGTGCCAGCAGCTACGACAGGGACACTGAAGCTTTCTTT. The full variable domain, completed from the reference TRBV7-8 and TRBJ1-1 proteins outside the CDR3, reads GAGVSQSPRYKVAKRGQDVALRCDPISGHVSLFWYQQALGQGPEFLTYFQNEAQLDKSGLPSDRFFAERPEGSVSTLKIQRTQQEDSAVYLCASSYDRDTEAFFGQGTRLTVV.